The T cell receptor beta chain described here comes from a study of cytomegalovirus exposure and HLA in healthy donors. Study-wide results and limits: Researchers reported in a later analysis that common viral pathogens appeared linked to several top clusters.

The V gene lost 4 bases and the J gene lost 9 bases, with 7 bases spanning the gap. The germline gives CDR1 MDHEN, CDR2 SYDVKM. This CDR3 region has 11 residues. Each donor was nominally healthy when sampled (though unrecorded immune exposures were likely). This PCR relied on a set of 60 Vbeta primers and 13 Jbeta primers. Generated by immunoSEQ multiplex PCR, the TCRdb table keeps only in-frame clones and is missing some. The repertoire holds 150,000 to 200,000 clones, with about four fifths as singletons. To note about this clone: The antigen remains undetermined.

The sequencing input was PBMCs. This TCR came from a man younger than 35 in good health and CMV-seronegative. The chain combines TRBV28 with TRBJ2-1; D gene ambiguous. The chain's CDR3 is CASSYVGEQFF. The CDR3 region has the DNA TGTGCCAGCAGTTATGTCGGTGAGCAGTTCTTC.